The next 17 T cell receptor beta chains were all read from a single sample in a study of blood T cell repertoires in COVID-19. The protocol was immunoSEQ multiplex PCR, while the TCRdb copy is restricted to in-frame clones and leaves out a portion. This table holds some 250,000 clones, 80% to 85% found once. Material for sequencing was peripheral blood. These TCRs come from a woman aged 60-70 years with active or convalescent COVID-19.

This clone was recorded only once. The chain uses TRBV21-1 and TRBJ1-6; TRBD1, the table's D call, was not compared with the DNA. TRBV21-1 is described as a pseudogene. CDR3 length: 18 amino acids. The CDR3 loop reads CATTPSPSKTAYNSPLHF. Written as DNA, the CDR3 is TGTGCCACCACACCATCCCCCAGCAAGACAGCCTATAATTCACCCCTCCACTTT.

In its sample, this clone was seen many times. The CDR3 nucleotides read TGTGCCAGCACCCCAGGGAATCTCGGAAACACCATATATTTT. Amino acid sequence: CASTPGNLGNTIYF. This chain uses TRBV2 with TRBJ1-3; the D gene is possibly TRBD1 (5 bases). This CDR3 has 14 amino acids. Trimming pared 7 bases from V and 4 bases from J, leaving 14 bases between. Germline CDR1 and CDR2: SNHLY and FYNNEI.

The rearrangement joins TRBV7-9 to TRBJ1-2; D is ambiguous. Trimming shortened V by 9 bases and J by 0 bases, and 11 bases separated the two germline ends. This CDR3 is 13 amino acids long. CDR1 SEHNR and CDR2 FQNEAQ come from the germline V gene (reference sequence). CDR3 nucleotides: TGTGCCAGTCACAAGTCGCCTAACTATGGCTACACCTTC. Amino acids: CASHKSPNYGYTF.

V and J are TRBV9 and TRBJ1-1, with 10 bases that match TRBD1. Germline lookup yields CDR1 SGDLS and CDR2 YYNGEE. With 2 bases clipped from V and 4 bases from J, the junction kept 5 bases outside the gene matches. This CDR3 comprises 15 residues. The DNA for the CDR3 is TGTGCCAGCAGCGTCCGGGACAGGGGACCCACTGAAGCTTTCTTT. It translates to CASSVRDRGPTEAFF.

The chain is built from TRBV19 and TRBJ1-1; a weak D match, TRBD1 (6 bases). Trimming shortened V by 6 bases and J by 7 bases, and 18 bases separated the two germline ends. CDR1 LNHDA and CDR2 SQIVND come from the germline V gene (reference sequence). The CDR3 consists of 14 residues. The CDR3 protein is CASSRTFQGYEAFF. CDR3 DNA: TGTGCCAGTAGCAGGACCTTCCAGGGGTATGAAGCTTTCTTT. Variable domain in full (rest from reference TRBV19 and TRBJ1-1): DGGITQSPKYLFRKEGQNVTLSCEQNLNHDAMYWYRQDPGQGLRLIYYSQIVNDFQKGDIAEGYSVSREKKESFPLTVTSAQKNPTAFYLCASSRTFQGYEAFFGQGTRLTVV.

The chain employs TRBV5-4 and TRBJ2-1; D remains ambiguous. This CDR3 has 12 amino acids. The germline gives CDR1 SGHNT, CDR2 YYREEE (reference sequence). The V gene lost 0 bases and the J gene lost 7 bases, with 5 bases spanning the gap. CDR3 in DNA: TGTGCCAGCAGCTTGGATTCGAATGAGCAGTTCTTC. This codes for CASSLDSNEQFF.

The chain is built from TRBV18 and TRBJ1-5; D perhaps matches TRBD1 (6 bases). CDR3 length: 16 amino acids. CDR1 and CDR2 from the germline V gene are KGHSH and LQKENI. The ends were cut back, 3 bases at V and 2 bases at J, with 14 bases in the middle. The DNA of the CDR3 is TGTGCCAGCTCACCTAAACAGGGTAGTGGCAATCAGCCCCAGCATTTT. This sequence encodes CASSPKQGSGNQPQHF.

In this sample, this clone turned up a few times. The chain has TRBV6-5 and TRBJ2-2; D is uncertain. CDR3 length equals 16 residues. Germline CDR1 MNHEY, CDR2 SVGAGI. V shed 0 bases and J shed 1 base, with 9 bases lying between them. CDR3 bases: TGTGCCAGCAGTTACTCGAGGCGCCTGAACACCGGGGAGCTGTTTTTT. It codes for CASSYSRRLNTGELFF.

The chain is built from TRBV6-5 and TRBJ2-1; 11 bases are a match to TRBD2. CDR1 MNHEY and CDR2 SVGAGI come from the germline V gene. This CDR3 region has 15 residues. The ends lost 8 bases at V and 5 bases at J; junction bases unmatched: 8. CDR3 in DNA: TGTGCCAGCGGATTAGCGGGGGGGAGGGACAATGAGCAGTTCTTC. The encoded protein is CASGLAGGRDNEQFF.

The J gene is TRBJ1-1, the V gene TRBV27; 9 bases agree with TRBD1. The V gene end was trimmed by 3 bases and the J gene end by 8 bases; junction bases not matched to a gene: 13. The CDR3 runs to 16 residues. CDR1 is MNHEY and CDR2 is SMNVEV in the germline V gene (reference sequence). The chain's CDR3 is CASSFWDRVGIVEAFF. CDR3 bases: TGTGCCAGCAGTTTTTGGGACAGGGTAGGGATCGTGGAAGCTTTCTTT.

The chain links TRBV2 to TRBJ1-5; D unresolved. Germline assignment: CDR1 SNHLY and CDR2 FYNNEI. CDR3 size: 15 residues. V lost 3 bases and J lost 4, with 13 bases in between. Here the CDR3 reads CASSERRAQNQPQHF. In DNA, the CDR3 is TGTGCCAGCAGTGAGCGGAGGGCTCAAAATCAGCCCCAGCATTTT.

DNA of the CDR3: TGTGCCAGCAGCCAAGGACTAGGATCAGCGGGGGAGCAGTACTTC. Translation: CASSQGLGSAGEQYF. The genes are TRBV3-1 (or the pseudogene TRBV3-2) and TRBJ2-7; 7 positions match TRBD2. The germline gives CDR1 LGHDT, CDR2 YNNKEL (reference sequence). The V segment lost 1 base and the J segment 7 bases; nucleotides outside the gene matches: 10. This CDR3 has 15 residues.

V usage is TRBV20-1 and J usage is TRBJ1-6, with 7 bases identical to TRBD1. CDR3 length: 13 residues. The V gene's germline CDR1 is DFQATT and CDR2 SNEGSKA (reference sequence). Trimming removed 4 bases from V and 10 bases from J; junction bases left unmatched: 7. CDR3 sequence (DNA): TGCAGTGCTATTGACAGGGAACAGTCACCCCTCCACTTT. It specifies CSAIDREQSPLHF.

V is TRBV7-8 and J is TRBJ1-1; D is uncertain. Trimming left V 0 bases short and J 5 bases short, with 10 bases between. The CDR3 runs to 14 residues. The germline V gene encodes CDR1 SGHVS and CDR2 FQNEAQ. DNA of the CDR3: TGTGCCAGCAGCTTAGCGGGCAGGCCAACTGAAGCTTTCTTT. Amino acid sequence: CASSLAGRPTEAFF.

This chain uses TRBV28 with TRBJ1-6; 11 bases line up with TRBD1. V trimming: 4 bases; J trimming: 4 bases; junction bases outside the gene matches: 21. The CDR3 is 22 amino acids. Germline V gene data show CDR1 as MDHEN and CDR2 as SYDVKM. The CDR3 bases are TGTGCCAGCAGTTCCTTTGGGGTCGGACAGGGGGCAATAAGGGAGTATAATTCACCCCTCCACTTT. It translates to CASSSFGVGQGAIREYNSPLHF.

The gene calls are TRBV4-2 and TRBJ2-3; TRBD2 matches 12 bases. The V segment lost 4 bases and the J segment 4 bases; nucleotides outside the gene matches: 15. The CDR3 is 19 residues long. Per the germline V gene, CDR1 is LGHNA and CDR2 is YNFKEQ. In DNA, the CDR3 is TGTGCCAGCAGCCCGGTGGCTAGCGGGGGGGCTTCTTGGGCAGATACGCAGTATTTT. Protein sequence: CASSPVASGGASWADTQYF.

This chain connects TRBV4-1 to TRBJ2-7, with 7 bases matching TRBD1. Unmatched junction bases numbered 5, after V lost 3 bases and J lost 0 bases. Looked up from germline, CDR1 is MGHRA and CDR2 is YSYEKL. This CDR3 region has 15 residues. The CDR3 reads CASSQYRGSSYEQYF. The CDR3 DNA is TGCGCCAGCAGCCAGTACAGGGGTAGCTCCTACGAGCAGTACTTC.